This TCR beta chain was found in a study of blood T cell repertoires in COVID-19. Some clones are missing from TCRdb's copy, which holds only in-frame ones; the method was immunoSEQ multiplex PCR. The sample holds roughly 280,000 clones, 88% seen once. Either two negative PCRs, clearance, or symptom resolution qualified Cohort 3 donors as recovered. This receptor was obtained from a woman aged 45-65 years who had recovered from COVID-19. The sequencing sample was made of PBMCs or T cells enriched from blood (not recorded which).

The CDR3 loop is CASGLLYLGGYYGYTF. The CDR3 DNA reads as TGTGCTAGTGGTTTGCTATACTTAGGGGGTTACTATGGCTACACCTTC. V and J are TRBV12-5 and TRBJ1-2, with D possibly being TRBD1 (6 bases). Germline-derived CDR1 and CDR2 are LGHNT and FRNRAP. This CDR3 is built from 16 residues. V was shortened by 2 bases and J by 3 bases, with 16 bases between the two germline ends.